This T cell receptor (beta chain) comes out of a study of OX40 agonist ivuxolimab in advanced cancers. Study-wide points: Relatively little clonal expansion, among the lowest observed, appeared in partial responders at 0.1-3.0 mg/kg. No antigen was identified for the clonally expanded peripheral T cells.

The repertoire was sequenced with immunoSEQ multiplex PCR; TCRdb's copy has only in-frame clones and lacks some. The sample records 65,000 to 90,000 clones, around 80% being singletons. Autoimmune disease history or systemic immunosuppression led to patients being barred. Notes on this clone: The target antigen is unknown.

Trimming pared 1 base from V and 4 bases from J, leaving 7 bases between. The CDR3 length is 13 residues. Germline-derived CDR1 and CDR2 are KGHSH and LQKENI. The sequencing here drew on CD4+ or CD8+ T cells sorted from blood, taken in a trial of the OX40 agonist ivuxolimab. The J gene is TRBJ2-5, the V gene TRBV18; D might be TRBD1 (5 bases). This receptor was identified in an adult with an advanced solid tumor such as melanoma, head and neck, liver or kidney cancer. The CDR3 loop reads CASSPLRGETQYF. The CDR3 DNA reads TGTGCCAGCTCACCACTAAGGGGAGAGACCCAGTACTTC. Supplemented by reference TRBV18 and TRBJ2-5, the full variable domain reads NAGVMQNPRHLVRRRGQEARLRCSPMKGHSHVYWYRQLPEEGLKFMVYLQKENIIDESGMPKERFSAEFPKEGPSILRIQQVVRGDSAAYFCASSPLRGETQYFGPGTRLLVL.